Listed below are T cell receptor beta chains from one sample, sequenced in a study of regulatory T cells in long-lasting Graves disease. TCRdb fed the multiplex PCR reads into MiXCR, producing one record per CDR3 protein. The profile covers about 220,000 distinct CDR3 sequences, with roughly a fifth appearing a single time and about an eighth taken by the ten largest. The same data also went into a second study, on T cells in Graves' hyperthyroidism and ophthalmopathy.

This material consisted of peripheral blood mononuclear cells (PBMCs), taken at new diagnosis, from a patient treated with antithyroid drugs. The receptors were sampled from a woman younger than 45 with Graves disease. The CDR3 runs from the conserved cysteine through the conserved F or W. D genes are given only for firm matches. Expanded clones are given a class, and other clones once, few, many or no size at all.

NA,TRBV28,TRBJ1-1,many,TGTGCCAGCAGTCCGCCCCAGGGTCGGGCTTTCTTT,CASSPPQGRAFF
TRBD1,TRBV28,TRBJ1-1,few,TGTGCCAGCAGTTTCCATGCGACAGGGTTCCCTGAAGCTTTCTTT,CASSFHATGFPEAFF
TRBD1,TRBV6-1,TRBJ1-2,many,TGTGCCAGCAGTGGTAGGACAGGCCGGGAGAATGGCTACACCTTC,CASSGRTGRENGYTF
NA,TRBV5-1,TRBJ2-3,many,TGCGCCAGCAGTTACCGGGACACCGGGGATACGCAGTATTTT,CASSYRDTGDTQYF
TRBD1,TRBV20-1,TRBJ2-1,many,TGCAGTCAAAGGGACTCGGGACAGGGGTTCCATGAGCAGTTCTTC,CSQRDSGQGFHEQFF
NA,TRBV5-1,TRBJ1-1,NA,TGCGCCAGCAGCTTGGGGCAGGGTTGGGACATTGAAGCTTTCTTT,CASSLGQGWDIEAFF
NA,TRBV6-9,TRBJ2-5,NA,TGTGCCAGCCGTTTGGGCCGGGAGACCCAGTACTTC,CASRLGRETQYF
NA,TRBV2,TRBJ1-2,many,TGTGCCAGCACCGCGGGTAATAGCTATGGCTACACCTTC,CASTAGNSYGYTF
NA,TRBV28,TRBJ2-7,NA,TGTGCCATCCTTGGGGCTGGCTACGAGCAGTACTTC,CAILGAGYEQYF
NA,TRBV6-1,TRBJ1-1,many,TGTGCCAGTGCATCACGGGGGCCCTTGAACACTGAAGCTTTCTTT,CASASRGPLNTEAFF
TRBD1,TRBV25-1,TRBJ2-7,many,TGTGCCAGCAGTGAATGGTTCGTGGGACAGGGCGGTCACTACGAGCAGTACTTC,CASSEWFVGQGGHYEQYF
NA,TRBV5-1,TRBJ2-7,many,TGCGCCAGCAGCTTGGGAGAGAACGAGCAGTACTTC,CASSLGENEQYF
NA,TRBV6-5,TRBJ1-5,many,TGTGCCAGCAGTTACTCCGCCCGCACAGGGAAGGGCAATCAGCCCCAGCATTTT,CASSYSARTGKGNQPQHF
TRBD1,TRBV19,TRBJ1-1,many,TGTGCCAGTAGTATTCCGACAGGGCCGAGTGGCACTGAAGCTTTCTTT,CASSIPTGPSGTEAFF
NA,TRBV20-1,TRBJ2-3,many,TGCAGTGCCCCATGGACCAGCACAGATACGCAGTATTTT,CSAPWTSTDTQYF
NA,TRBV7-2,TRBJ1-6,many,TGTGCCAGCAGCCCGGCCTCGACGGCACCCCTCCACTTT,CASSPASTAPLHF
NA,TRBV4-1,TRBJ2-7,many,TGCGCCAGCAGCCAAGGACCGGGAGCTGGACCCTACGAGCAGTACTTC,CASSQGPGAGPYEQYF
NA,TRBV6-5,TRBJ1-6,many,TGTGCCAGCAGTTCAAAGGACGCGGCCCTCCACTTT,CASSSKDAALHF
TRBD2,TRBV3-1,TRBJ2-7,NA,TGTGCCAGCAGCCAAGGGAAAGGACTAGGGGCTTACGAGCAGTACTTC,CASSQGKGLGAYEQYF
NA,TRBV19,TRBJ2-2,NA,TGTGCCAGTAGTATTAGCGAGGGCAGGAGGACAATGAACACCGGGGAGCTGTTTTTT,CASSISEGRRTMNTGELFF
TRBD1,TRBV6-5,TRBJ1-2,NA,TGTGCCAGCAGTTCTGGGACAGGGAAGGCCTATGGCTACACCTTC,CASSSGTGKAYGYTF
NA,TRBV19,TRBJ2-1,NA,TGTGCCAGTAGTATTACTAGCCTACGGTACAATGAGCAGTTCTTC,CASSITSLRYNEQFF
NA,TRBV3-1,TRBJ2-5,many,TGTGCCAGCAGCCACCTTGGGGGAGGGGGCCCTCGGGAGACCCAGTACTTC,CASSHLGGGGPRETQYF
NA,TRBV2,TRBJ1-2,many,TGTGCCAGCAGTGAGGCCCTTTCGGGGGCCGTAAGTGGCTACACCTTC,CASSEALSGAVSGYTF
NA,TRBV6-2/TRBV6-3,TRBJ2-1,NA,TGTGCCAGCATCCTTAGTAGGACCTTCAATGAGCAGTTCTTC,CASILSRTFNEQFF
NA,TRBV15,TRBJ2-7,few,TGTGCCACCTCGGCCACAGAGGGCAGGGAGCAGTACTTC,CATSATEGREQYF
NA,TRBV5-1,TRBJ1-1,few,TGCGCCAGCAGCTTGGATGGTCGATCAAACACTGAAGCTTTCTTT,CASSLDGRSNTEAFF